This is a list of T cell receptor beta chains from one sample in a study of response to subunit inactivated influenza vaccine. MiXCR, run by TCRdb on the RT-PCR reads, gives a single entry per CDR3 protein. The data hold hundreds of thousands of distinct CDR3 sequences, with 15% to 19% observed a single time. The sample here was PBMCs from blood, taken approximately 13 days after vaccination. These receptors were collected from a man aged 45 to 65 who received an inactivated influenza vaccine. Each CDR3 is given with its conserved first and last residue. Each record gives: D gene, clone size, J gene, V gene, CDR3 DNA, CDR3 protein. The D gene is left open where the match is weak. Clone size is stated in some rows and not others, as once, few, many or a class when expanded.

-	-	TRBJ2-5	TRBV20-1	TGCAGTGCTAGAGATGCGTCCATATGGGATCTCCAAGAGACCCAGTACTTC	CSARDASIWDLQETQYF
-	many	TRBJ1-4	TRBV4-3	TGCGCCAGCAGCCAAGATACCGCAGTCCTGGGTGAAAAACTGTTTTTT	CASSQDTAVLGEKLFF
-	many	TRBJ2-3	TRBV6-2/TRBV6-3	TGTGCCACCCATACCGCTGGGGCTGCGGGTACGCAGTATTTT	CATHTAGAAGTQYF
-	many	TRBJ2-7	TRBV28	TGTGCCAGCAAACACACGGCGAGCTCCTACGAGCAGTACTTC	CASKHTASSYEQYF
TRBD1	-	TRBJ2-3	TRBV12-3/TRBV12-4	TGTGCCAGCACCCCGGGACAGACGCAGTATTTT	CASTPGQTQYF
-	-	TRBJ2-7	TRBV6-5	TGTGCCAGCAGTTACATTCAAGGGTATCTCTACGAGCAGTACTTC	CASSYIQGYLYEQYF
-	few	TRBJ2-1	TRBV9	TGTGCCAGCAGCGTAATGGGGGGTGGGGATGAGCAGTTCTTC	CASSVMGGGDEQFF
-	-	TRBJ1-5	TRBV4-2	TGTGCCAGCAGCCAAGACGGCGGACGCAATCAGCCCCAGCATTTT	CASSQDGGRNQPQHF
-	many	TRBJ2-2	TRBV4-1	TGCGCCAGCAGCCAGCAAAGGACGGAAACCGGGGAGCTGTTTTTT	CASSQQRTETGELFF
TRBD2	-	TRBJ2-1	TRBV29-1	TGCAGCGTTGAGGGTTTTAGGTTGGTAGCGGGAGGGCCTAGTGAGCAGTTCTTC	CSVEGFRLVAGGPSEQFF
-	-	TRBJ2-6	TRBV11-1	TGTGCCAGCAGCCCTCGGGTCGCCCGGGGTAGGGCTGGGGCCAACGTCCTGACTTTC	CASSPRVARGRAGANVLTF
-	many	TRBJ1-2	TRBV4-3	TGCGCCAGCAGCCAAGACCGGGACCTTCCTGGCTACACCTTC	CASSQDRDLPGYTF
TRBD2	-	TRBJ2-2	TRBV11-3	TGTGCCAGCAGCCCACGGGGGGAGAACACCGGGGAGCTGTTTTTT	CASSPRGENTGELFF
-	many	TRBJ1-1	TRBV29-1	TGCAGCGTCTCACAGGACCCAAACACTGAAGCTTTCTTT	CSVSQDPNTEAFF
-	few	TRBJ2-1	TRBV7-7	TGTGCCAGCAGCTTAGGTGGCCGCGAGGGTGAGCAGTTCTTC	CASSLGGREGEQFF
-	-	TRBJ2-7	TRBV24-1	TGTGCCACCAGTCCAGGCCGAGGATCAGGACAGCGGTTCTCCTACGAGCAGTACTTC	CATSPGRGSGQRFSYEQYF
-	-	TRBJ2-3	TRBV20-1	TGCAGTGCTAGAGCGGGGGCAGATACGCAGTATTTT	CSARAGADTQYF
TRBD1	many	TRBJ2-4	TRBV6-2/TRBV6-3	TGTGCCAGCAGTGTCTGGGACAGGGGTTTGGACATTCAGTACTTC	CASSVWDRGLDIQYF
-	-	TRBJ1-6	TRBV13	TGTGCCAGCAGCGTCAGGCGACAGAGGGGGAATAATTCACCCCTCCACTTT	CASSVRRQRGNNSPLHF
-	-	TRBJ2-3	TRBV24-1	TGTGCCACCAGTTTTTCGGATACGCAGTATTTT	CATSFSDTQYF
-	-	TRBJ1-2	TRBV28	TGTGCCAGCAGTTTAGGCGATTATAACTATGGCTACACCTTC	CASSLGDYNYGYTF
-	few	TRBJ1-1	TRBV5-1	TGCGCCAGCAGCGTAGTCTCAGGGGTAATCACTGAAGCTTTCTTT	CASSVVSGVITEAFF
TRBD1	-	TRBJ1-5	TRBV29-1	TGCAGCGTAGTGACAGGGGGCAATCAGCCCCAGCATTTT	CSVVTGGNQPQHF
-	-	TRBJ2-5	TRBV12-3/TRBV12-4	TGTGCCAGCAGTACTTTGGTCCAAGAGACCCAGTACTTC	CASSTLVQETQYF
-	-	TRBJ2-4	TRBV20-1	TGCAGTGCTCCCCGCATCGGGGGAGGGACACAAAACATTCAGTACTTC	CSAPRIGGGTQNIQYF
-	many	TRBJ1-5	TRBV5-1	TGCGCCAGCAGTTCCGGACTTGATCAGCCCCAGCATTTT	CASSSGLDQPQHF
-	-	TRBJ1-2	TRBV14	TGTGCCAGCGCCCCTTATCAGGGAGTCGGCTACACCTTC	CASAPYQGVGYTF
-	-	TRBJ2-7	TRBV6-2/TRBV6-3	TGTGCCAGCAGTTACGTGGGTTCCTACGAGCAGTACTTC	CASSYVGSYEQYF
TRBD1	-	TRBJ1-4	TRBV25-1	TGTGCCAGCAGTTACACAGGGGTCGAAAAACTGTTTTTT	CASSYTGVEKLFF
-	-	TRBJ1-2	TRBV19	TGTGCCAGTAGTTCCGGGGCCAGGCACTATGGCTACACCTTC	CASSSGARHYGYTF
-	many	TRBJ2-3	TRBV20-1	TGCAGAGCTGAGGGGGGCACAGATACGCAGTATTTT	CRAEGGTDTQYF
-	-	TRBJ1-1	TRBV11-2	TGTGCCAGCAGCTCAGGCTTGGGGTTGGAAGCTTTCTTT	CASSSGLGLEAFF
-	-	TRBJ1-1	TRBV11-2	TGTGCCAGCAGCTTATTTGGGGGGGAGAACACTGAAGCTTTCTTT	CASSLFGGENTEAFF
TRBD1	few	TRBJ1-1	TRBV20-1	TGCAGTGCGAACCGCGGGACAGGGTCCACTGAAGCTTTCTTT	CSANRGTGSTEAFF
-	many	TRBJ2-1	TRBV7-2	TGTGCCAGCAGCCAGGGTAGGAGAAATGAGCAGTTCTTC	CASSQGRRNEQFF
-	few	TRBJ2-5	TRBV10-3	TGTGCCATCAGTGAGTCCTCCCAAGAGACCCAGTACTTC	CAISESSQETQYF